The clone carrying this TCR beta chain was picked up one time. This entry comes from a study of blood T cell repertoires in COVID-19. Overall study: Acute-phase and convalescent COVID-19 samples originated in the United States, Italy and Spain. The analysed material was cDNA or gDNA that came from T cells, B-cell-depleted T cells, or PBMCs.

Trimming removed 3 bases from V and 2 bases from J, with 3 bases in between. The germline V gene encodes CDR1 SGHRS and CDR2 YFSETQ. The CDR3 is made up of 12 amino acids. Generated by immunoSEQ multiplex PCR, the TCRdb table keeps only in-frame clones and is missing some. The data contain roughly 93,000 clones, about 84% of them singletons. The J gene is TRBJ1-3, the V gene TRBV5-1, with D uncertain. The receptor was isolated from a woman older than 75 with acute or convalescent COVID-19. Sequencing was performed on peripheral blood. The CDR3 is CASSSTGNTIYF. The CDR3 DNA reads TGCGCCAGCAGCTCCACTGGAAACACCATATATTTT.